These 15 T cell receptor beta chains came from one sample sequenced in a study of OX40 agonist ivuxolimab in advanced cancers. Assay: immunoSEQ multiplex PCR; the TCRdb copy retains only in-frame clones and omits some. Of around 63,000 clones listed, 80% to 90% were seen once; the top ten hold 11%. This specimen was CD4+ or CD8+ T cells sorted from blood, taken in a trial of the OX40 agonist ivuxolimab. All receptors come from an adult with an advanced solid tumor such as melanoma, head and neck, liver or kidney cancer.

CDR3 loop: CASRDRGHSYEQYF. CDR3 sequence (DNA): TGTGCCAGTCGGGACAGGGGTCACTCCTACGAGCAGTACTTC. The chain joins TRBV6-1 to TRBJ2-7; 10 bases are shared with TRBD1. The length of the CDR3 is 14 residues. Germline V gives CDR1 MNHNS, CDR2 SASEGT. The ends lost 9 bases at V and 0 bases at J; junction bases unmatched: 5.

The chain is built from TRBV28 and TRBJ1-6; no reliable D call. CDR1 is MDHEN and CDR2 is SYDVKM in the germline V gene. The CDR3 is made up of 12 amino acids. Trimming removed 6 bases from V and 9 bases from J, with 9 bases in between. In nucleotides, the CDR3 is TGTGCCAGCAGGGCCTGGGGTTCACCCCTCCACTTT. Its translation is CASRAWGSPLHF.

The rearrangement uses TRBV27 and TRBJ2-1; D is undetermined. The CDR3 runs 13 residues. V was shortened by 0 bases and J by 12 bases, with 12 bases between the two germline ends. From germline, CDR1 is MNHEY and CDR2 SMNVEV (reference sequence). The CDR3 DNA reads TGTGCCAGCAGTTTATCACGACCCCTTGGGCAGTTCTTC. Amino acids: CASSLSRPLGQFF.

This sequence joins TRBV7-2 and TRBJ2-7, with 10 bases fitting TRBD2. The CDR3 is 16 amino acids. After removal of 1 base from V and 7 bases from J, the junction contained 10 bases not matched to a gene. Germline CDR1 SGHTA, CDR2 FQGNSA. CDR3 bases: TGTGCCAGCAGCTTAGATCCAGCGGGAGGGGCCGATGAGCAGTACTTC. Encoded protein: CASSLDPAGGADEQYF.

This sequence joins TRBV9 and TRBJ1-1, with D possibly matching TRBD1 (5 bases). The CDR3 is made up of 12 amino acids. Trimming took 2 bases from V and 11 from J, leaving 13 bases between them. Looked up from germline, CDR1 is SGDLS and CDR2 is YYNGEE. CDR3: CASSVFEGRAFF. DNA for the CDR3: TGTGCCAGCAGCGTGTTTGAGGGGAGGGCTTTCTTT.

The genes are TRBV29-1 and TRBJ2-5; perhaps TRBD1 as D (5 bases). This CDR3 has 15 amino acids. V was cut by 0 bases and J by 5 bases, with 16 bases left in between. The germline V gene has CDR1 SQVTM and CDR2 ANQGSEA. The CDR3 protein is CSVEDQGGSDETQYF. Here the CDR3 DNA reads TGCAGCGTTGAAGATCAGGGTGGCAGCGACGAGACCCAGTACTTC.

J is TRBJ2-5 and V is TRBV6-6, with D perhaps being TRBD1 or TRBD2 (6 bases each). V was cut by 7 bases and J by 5 bases, with 17 bases left in between. The CDR3 extends over 14 amino acids. Germline V gene data show CDR1 as MNHNY and CDR2 as SVGAGI (reference sequence). The DNA for the CDR3 is TGTGCCAGCACCCCTGGGGGGCTGTGGGAGACCCAGTACTTC. Encoded protein: CASTPGGLWETQYF.

This clone was seen only a few times. The V gene is TRBV4-1, the J gene TRBJ2-7; 8 nucleotides line up with TRBD2. Germline trimming cut 5 bases from V and 0 bases from J; bases unmatched to any gene: 6. The CDR3 runs to 15 residues. The germline V gene encodes CDR1 MGHRA and CDR2 YSYEKL. CDR3: CASSKTSGASYEQYF. For the CDR3, the DNA is TGCGCCAGCAGCAAAACTAGCGGAGCCTCCTACGAGCAGTACTTC.

J is TRBJ2-7 and V is TRBV4-1, with 11 bases that match TRBD2. Germline CDR1 MGHRA, CDR2 YSYEKL. This CDR3 spans 15 amino acids. The trim removed 4 bases at V and 2 bases at J, leaving 4 bases unmatched. Written as DNA, the CDR3 is TGCGCCAGCAGCCGAGGGACTAGCGGAGCCTACGAGCAGTACTTC. Its translation is CASSRGTSGAYEQYF.

The chain has TRBV6-6 and TRBJ2-1; 7 bases are a match to TRBD2. Germline values: CDR1 MNHNY, CDR2 SVGAGI (reference sequence). This CDR3 region has 16 residues. V was clipped by 0 bases and J by 5 bases; unmatched bases: 7. The CDR3 DNA sequence: TGTGCCAGCAGTTACTCGATCGCGGGGGTAAACAATGAGCAGTTCTTC. The encoded protein is CASSYSIAGVNNEQFF.

J is TRBJ1-5 and V is TRBV18; a weak D match, TRBD1 (5 bases). CDR3 length equals 16 residues. Trimming shortened V by 6 bases and J by 0 bases, and 15 bases separated the two germline ends. Germline assignment: CDR1 KGHSH and CDR2 LQKENI. The CDR3, as DNA: TGTGCCAGCTCGTGGGGGAACAGACTTAGCAATCAGCCCCAGCATTTT. As protein: CASSWGNRLSNQPQHF. Full variable domain (rest looked up from reference TRBV18 and TRBJ1-5): NAGVMQNPRHLVRRRGQEARLRCSPMKGHSHVYWYRQLPEEGLKFMVYLQKENIIDESGMPKERFSAEFPKEGPSILRIQQVVRGDSAAYFCASSWGNRLSNQPQHFGDGTRLSIL.

The chain joins TRBV6-4 to TRBJ2-2; 11 nucleotides align to TRBD2. Trimming cost V 4 bases and J 1 base; bases outside gene matches: 5. This CDR3 region has 17 residues. Germline V lookup: CDR1 MRHNA, CDR2 SNTAGT. The CDR3 reads CASSAGLAGLNTGELFF. The CDR3 bases are TGTGCCAGCAGTGCTGGACTAGCGGGCCTGAACACCGGGGAGCTGTTTTTT.

V is TRBV28 and J is TRBJ2-5; 16 bases are a match to TRBD2. Trimming took 2 bases from V and 9 from J; bases not matched to a gene: 6. The CDR3 is made up of 16 amino acids. Looked up from germline, CDR1 is MDHEN and CDR2 is SYDVKM. CDR3 protein: CASSLGTSGRGGAQYF. The CDR3 coding sequence is TGTGCCAGCAGTTTAGGGACTAGCGGGAGGGGAGGGGCCCAGTACTTC.

The chain is built from TRBV5-1 and TRBJ2-7; no firm D call. The CDR3 has 13 amino acids. V gave up 0 bases and J gave up 5 bases, with 9 bases separating them. The germline V gene encodes CDR1 SGHRS and CDR2 YFSETQ. CDR3 sequence (DNA): TGCGCCAGCAGCTTGGGAGACGGTGACGAGCAGTACTTC. Encoded protein: CASSLGDGDEQYF.

V and J are TRBV28 and TRBJ2-6; 7 positions match TRBD2. With 3 bases clipped from V and 2 bases from J, the junction kept 16 bases outside the gene matches. The germline CDR1 and CDR2 sequences are MDHEN and SYDVKM. The CDR3 loop spans 20 amino acids. The CDR3 is CASSFFGASGLRAGANVLTF. DNA of the CDR3: TGTGCCAGCAGTTTCTTTGGGGCTAGCGGCCTTAGAGCTGGGGCCAACGTCCTGACTTTC.